These 12 T cell receptor beta chains share one sample of origin, sequenced in a study of low-dose radiotherapy and immunotherapy resistance in tumors. Time point here: after trial treatment. Treatment noted: LDRT plus nivolumab, ipilimumab, low-dose cyclophosphamide and aspirin (RACIN trial). With TRAV- and TRBV-specific primers, first-strand cDNA was made, covering the alpha and beta chains. The PCR that amplified TCRs ran for 20 cycles, relying on a constant-region primer and a V-primer adapter. TCRdb re-called the reads through MiXCR, storing one row per CDR3 protein. Among roughly 95,000 distinct CDR3 sequences listed, 20% were seen once. Sequenced material: PBMCs, taken after low-dose radiotherapy plus immunotherapy. These TCRs come from a female donor with ovarian cancer.

This clonotype has only a few counts. The chain is built from TRBV3-1 and TRBJ2-7, with D unclear. The CDR3 sequence is 14 residues long. Per the germline V gene, CDR1 is LGHDT and CDR2 is YNNKEL (reference sequence). V was trimmed by 0 bases and J by 1 base, leaving 7 bases between them. In DNA, the CDR3 is TGTGCCAGCAGCCAAGATGGAAATTCCTACGAGCAGTACTTC. Its protein product is CASSQDGNSYEQYF.

This clonotype was counted ten times or more. The chain couples TRBV15 to TRBJ2-3, with 10 bases fitting TRBD2. Germline V gives CDR1 LNHNV, CDR2 YYDKDF (reference sequence). This CDR3 has 13 residues. The V and J ends lost 8 bases and 3 bases, in that order; junction bases with no gene match: 2. For the CDR3, the DNA is TGTGCCACCCGGACTAGCGGTACAGATACGCAGTATTTT. Its protein is CATRTSGTDTQYF.

In this sample, this clonotype turned up many times. The chain recombines TRBV20-1 with TRBJ2-7; D gene uncertain. The CDR3 has 11 amino acids. Germline CDR1 reads DFQATT; CDR2 reads SNEGSKA (reference sequence). The CDR3 DNA reads as TGCTCGATCTCACCCACCTACGAGCAGTACTTC. Translated, it gives CSISPTYEQYF.

This clonotype was seen ten or more times. This chain links TRBV7-6 with TRBJ1-3; D gene unclear. This CDR3 comprises 14 residues. CDR1 and CDR2 (germline): SGHVS, FNYEAQ. The V end lost 2 bases, the J end lost 2 bases, and 7 bases lay between the germline ends. The CDR3: CASSLSDAGNTIYF. The CDR3 nucleotides read TGTGCCAGCAGCTTATCAGACGCTGGAAACACCATATATTTT.

Many counts were recorded for this clonotype. The chain has TRBV19 and TRBJ1-2, with 12 bases lining up with TRBD1. J gave up 7 bases and V 4 bases, and 7 bases lay outside the gene matches. The CDR3 runs 15 residues. Germline-derived CDR1 and CDR2 are LNHDA and SQIVND (reference sequence). The CDR3 bases are TGTGCCAGTAGTACCCGGGACAGGGGGCGAAGTGGCTACACCTTC. Its protein is CASSTRDRGRSGYTF. Full variable domain (outside the CDR3, taken from reference TRBV19 and TRBJ1-2): DGGITQSPKYLFRKEGQNVTLSCEQNLNHDAMYWYRQDPGQGLRLIYYSQIVNDFQKGDIAEGYSVSREKKESFPLTVTSAQKNPTAFYLCASSTRDRGRSGYTFGSGTRLTVV.

Many counts were recorded for this clonotype. This sequence joins TRBV25-1 and TRBJ1-3; 10 bases are a match to TRBD1. Germline V gene data show CDR1 as MGHDK and CDR2 as SYGVNS. The CDR3 spans 15 residues. V gave up 5 bases and J gave up 1 base; unmatched junction bases: 2. Here the CDR3 DNA reads TGTGCCAGCAGTCCGGGACAGGGGTCTGGAAACACCATATATTTT. Translation: CASSPGQGSGNTIYF.

This clonotype was counted at least ten times. V usage is TRBV20-1 and J usage is TRBJ1-2; D is unclear. CDR1 DFQATT and CDR2 SNEGSKA come from the germline V gene (reference sequence). V dropped 0 bases and J dropped 4 bases, with 6 bases sitting between them. The CDR3 spans 12 residues. The CDR3 protein is CSARDYSYGYTF. The DNA for the CDR3 is TGCAGTGCTAGAGACTACAGCTATGGCTACACCTTC.

This clonotype was recorded many times. V is TRBV11-2 and J is TRBJ2-7; a possible D gene is TRBD1 (5 bases). Germline V gene data show CDR1 as SGHAT and CDR2 as FQNNGV. The CDR3 is 17 amino acids. Trimming took 0 bases from V and 3 from J, leaving 18 bases between them. The CDR3 DNA follows: TGTGCCAGCAGCTTAGATGATTCTACGACAGTAGACTACGAGCAGTACTTC. This codes for CASSLDDSTTVDYEQYF.

This clonotype came up many times. The rearrangement links TRBV12-3 or TRBV12-4 to TRBJ2-3, with TRBD2 matching 13 bases. CDR3 length: 16 amino acids. Germline trimming cut 3 bases from V and 3 bases from J; bases unmatched to any gene: 3. The CDR3 sequence is CASSFRTSGSTDTQYF. The DNA for the CDR3 is TGTGCCAGCAGTTTTCGGACTAGCGGGAGTACAGATACGCAGTATTTT.

The genes are TRBV29-1 and TRBJ2-7; no firm D call. Germline CDR1 and CDR2: SQVTM and ANQGSEA. This CDR3 has 14 residues. Trimming removed 4 bases at V and 0 bases at J, with 13 bases between. CDR3 bases: TGCAGCGTTGTGTCAGTTGCATCCTCCTACGAGCAGTACTTC. Residues: CSVVSVASSYEQYF.

This chain links TRBV11-3 with TRBJ2-3, with unresolved D. This CDR3 has 16 amino acids. With 4 bases removed from V and 2 bases from J, the gap between germline ends came to 16 bases. Germline V gives CDR1 SGHNT, CDR2 YENEEA. CDR3 sequence reads: CASSSRTRQYTDTQYF. The CDR3 DNA reads as TGTGCCAGCAGCTCCCGAACCCGGCAATACACAGATACGCAGTATTTT.

This clonotype was detected only a few times. J is TRBJ2-3 and V is TRBV5-5, with D unclear. V was shortened by 1 base and J by 0 bases, with 15 bases between the two germline ends. The CDR3 covers 17 residues. Germline-derived CDR1 and CDR2 are SGHKS and YYEKEE (reference sequence). CDR3 nucleotides: TGTGCCAGCAGCTTGTACCGACTGAAGGGTAGCACAGATACGCAGTATTTT. It yields the protein CASSLYRLKGSTDTQYF.